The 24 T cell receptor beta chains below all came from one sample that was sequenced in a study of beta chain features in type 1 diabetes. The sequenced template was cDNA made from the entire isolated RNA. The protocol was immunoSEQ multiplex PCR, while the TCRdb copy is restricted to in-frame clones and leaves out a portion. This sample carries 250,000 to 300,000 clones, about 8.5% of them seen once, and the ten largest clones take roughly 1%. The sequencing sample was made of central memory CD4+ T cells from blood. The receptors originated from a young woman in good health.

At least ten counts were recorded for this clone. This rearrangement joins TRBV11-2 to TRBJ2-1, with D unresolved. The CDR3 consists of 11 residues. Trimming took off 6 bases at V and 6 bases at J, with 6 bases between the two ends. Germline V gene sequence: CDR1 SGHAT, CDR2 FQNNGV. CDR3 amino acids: CASRQLNEQFF. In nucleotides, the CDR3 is TGTGCCAGCAGGCAACTCAATGAGCAGTTCTTC. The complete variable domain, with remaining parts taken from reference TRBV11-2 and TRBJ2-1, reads EAGVAQSPRYKIIEKRQSVAFWCNPISGHATLYWYQQILGQGPKLLIQFQNNGVVDDSQLPKDRFSAERLKGVDSTLKIQPAKLEDSAVYLCASRQLNEQFFGPGTRLTVL.

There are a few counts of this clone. The CDR3 nucleotides are TGCGCCAGCAGCCCAGGAGGCCCGAACACTGAAGCTTTCTTT. Encoded protein: CASSPGGPNTEAFF. The rearrangement links TRBV5-1 to TRBJ1-1; no definite D call. V dropped 4 bases and J dropped 1 base, with 11 bases sitting between them. The CDR3 spans 14 residues. Germline V gives CDR1 SGHRS, CDR2 YFSETQ.

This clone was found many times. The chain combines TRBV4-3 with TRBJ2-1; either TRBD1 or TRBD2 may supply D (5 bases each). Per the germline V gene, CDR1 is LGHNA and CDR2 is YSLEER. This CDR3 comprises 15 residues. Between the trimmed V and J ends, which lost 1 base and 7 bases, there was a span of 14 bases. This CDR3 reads CASSQVWGFGNEQFF. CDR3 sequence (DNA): TGCGCCAGCAGCCAAGTTTGGGGGTTTGGTAATGAGCAGTTCTTC.

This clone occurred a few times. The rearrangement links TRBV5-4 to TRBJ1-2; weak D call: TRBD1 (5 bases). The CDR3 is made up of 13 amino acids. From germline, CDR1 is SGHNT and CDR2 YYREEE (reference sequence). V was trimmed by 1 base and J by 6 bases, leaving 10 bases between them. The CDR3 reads CASSLTGTDGYTF. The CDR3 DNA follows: TGTGCCAGCAGCTTGACCGGGACGGATGGCTACACCTTC.

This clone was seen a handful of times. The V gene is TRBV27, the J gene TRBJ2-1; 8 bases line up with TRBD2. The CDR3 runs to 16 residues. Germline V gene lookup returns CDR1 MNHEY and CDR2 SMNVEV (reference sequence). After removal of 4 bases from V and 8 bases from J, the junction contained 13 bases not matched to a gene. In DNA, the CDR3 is TGTGCCAGCAGTTCCCTATCGGGGGGGCGCGCATATGAGCAGTTCTTC. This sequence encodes CASSSLSGGRAYEQFF.

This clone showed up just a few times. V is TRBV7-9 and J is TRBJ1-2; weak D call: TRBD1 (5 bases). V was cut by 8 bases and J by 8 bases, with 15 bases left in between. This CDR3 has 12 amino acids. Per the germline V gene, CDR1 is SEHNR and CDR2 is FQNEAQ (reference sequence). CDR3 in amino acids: CASGRDFSGYTF. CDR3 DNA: TGTGCCAGCGGAAGGGACTTTTCCGGCTACACCTTC.

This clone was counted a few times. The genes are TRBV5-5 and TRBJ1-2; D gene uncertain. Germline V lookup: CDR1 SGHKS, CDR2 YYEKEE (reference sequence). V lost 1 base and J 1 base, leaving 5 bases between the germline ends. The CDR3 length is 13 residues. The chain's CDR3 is CASSLQVNYGYTF. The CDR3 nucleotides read TGTGCCAGCAGCTTGCAGGTTAACTATGGCTACACCTTC.

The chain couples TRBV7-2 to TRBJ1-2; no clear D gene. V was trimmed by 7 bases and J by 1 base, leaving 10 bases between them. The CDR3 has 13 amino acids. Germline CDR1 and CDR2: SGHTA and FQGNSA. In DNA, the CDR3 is TGTGCCAGCATCAAAGGGAATAACTATGGCTACACCTTC. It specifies CASIKGNNYGYTF.

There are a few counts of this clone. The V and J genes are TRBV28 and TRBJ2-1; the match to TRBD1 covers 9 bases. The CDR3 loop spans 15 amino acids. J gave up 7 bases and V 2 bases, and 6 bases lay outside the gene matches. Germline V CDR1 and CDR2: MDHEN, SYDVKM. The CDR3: CASSLGGTGINEQFF. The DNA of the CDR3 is TGTGCCAGCAGTTTAGGCGGGACAGGGATTAATGAGCAGTTCTTC.

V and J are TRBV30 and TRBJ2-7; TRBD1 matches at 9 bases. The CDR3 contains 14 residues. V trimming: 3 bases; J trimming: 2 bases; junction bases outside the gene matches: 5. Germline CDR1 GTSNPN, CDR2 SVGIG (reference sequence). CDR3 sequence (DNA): TGTGCCTGGAGGGGGGACAGGGCAACCTACGAGCAGTACTTC. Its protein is CAWRGDRATYEQYF.

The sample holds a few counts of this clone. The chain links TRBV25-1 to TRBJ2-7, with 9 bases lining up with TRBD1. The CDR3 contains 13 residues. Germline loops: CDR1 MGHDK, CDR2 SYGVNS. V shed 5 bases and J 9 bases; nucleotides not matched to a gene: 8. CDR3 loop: CASSKGGTGRQYF. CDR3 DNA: TGTGCCAGCAGTAAGGGAGGGACAGGGCGGCAGTACTTC.

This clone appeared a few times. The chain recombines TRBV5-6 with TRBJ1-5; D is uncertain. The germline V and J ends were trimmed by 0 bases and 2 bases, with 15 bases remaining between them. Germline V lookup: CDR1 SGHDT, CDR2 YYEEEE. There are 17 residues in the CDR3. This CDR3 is CASSLGHSGGGNQPQHF. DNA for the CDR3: TGTGCCAGCAGCTTGGGTCATTCTGGCGGGGGCAATCAGCCCCAGCATTTT.

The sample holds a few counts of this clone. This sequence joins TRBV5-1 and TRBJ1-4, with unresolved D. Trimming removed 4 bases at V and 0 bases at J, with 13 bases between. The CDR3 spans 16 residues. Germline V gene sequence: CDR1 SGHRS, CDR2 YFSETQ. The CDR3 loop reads CASSLSLPATNEKLFF. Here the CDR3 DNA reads TGCGCCAGCAGCCTTTCCCTCCCTGCAACTAATGAAAAACTGTTTTTT.

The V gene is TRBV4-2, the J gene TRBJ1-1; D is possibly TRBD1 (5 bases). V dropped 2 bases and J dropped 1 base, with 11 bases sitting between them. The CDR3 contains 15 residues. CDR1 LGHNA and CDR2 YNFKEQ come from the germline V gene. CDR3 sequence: CASSQQPDRNTEAFF. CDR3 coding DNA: TGTGCCAGCAGCCAACAACCCGACAGGAACACTGAAGCTTTCTTT.

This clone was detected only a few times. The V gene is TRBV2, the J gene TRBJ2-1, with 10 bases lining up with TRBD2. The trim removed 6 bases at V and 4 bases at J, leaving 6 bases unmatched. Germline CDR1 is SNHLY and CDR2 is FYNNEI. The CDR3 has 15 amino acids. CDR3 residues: CASSPSAGGYNEQFF. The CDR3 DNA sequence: TGTGCCAGCAGCCCCTCAGCGGGAGGGTACAATGAGCAGTTCTTC.

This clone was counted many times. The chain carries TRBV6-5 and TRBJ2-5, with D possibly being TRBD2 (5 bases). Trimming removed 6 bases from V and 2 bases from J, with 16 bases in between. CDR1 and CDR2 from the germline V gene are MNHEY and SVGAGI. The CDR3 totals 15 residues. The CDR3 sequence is CASRPSWSGQETQYF. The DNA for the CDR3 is TGTGCCAGCAGGCCTTCGTGGTCGGGGCAAGAGACCCAGTACTTC.

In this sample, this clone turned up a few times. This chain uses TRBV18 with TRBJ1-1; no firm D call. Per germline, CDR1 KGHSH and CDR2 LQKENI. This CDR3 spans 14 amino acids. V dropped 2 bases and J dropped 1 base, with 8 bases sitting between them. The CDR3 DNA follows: TGTGCCAGCTCACCATTGGCGAGGAACACTGAAGCTTTCTTT. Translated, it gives CASSPLARNTEAFF.

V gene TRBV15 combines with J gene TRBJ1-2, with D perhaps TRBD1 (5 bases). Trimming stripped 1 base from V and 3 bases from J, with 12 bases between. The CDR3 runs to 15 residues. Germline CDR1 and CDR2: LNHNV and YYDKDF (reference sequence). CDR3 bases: TGTGCCACCAGCAGAGGACCAGGGTGGGACTATGGCTACACCTTC. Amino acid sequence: CATSRGPGWDYGYTF.

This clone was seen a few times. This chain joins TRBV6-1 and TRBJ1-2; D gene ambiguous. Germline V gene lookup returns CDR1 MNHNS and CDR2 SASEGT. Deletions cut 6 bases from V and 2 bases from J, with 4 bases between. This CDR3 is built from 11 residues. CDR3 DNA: TGTGCCAGCAGAAGAAACTATGGCTACACCTTC. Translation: CASRRNYGYTF.

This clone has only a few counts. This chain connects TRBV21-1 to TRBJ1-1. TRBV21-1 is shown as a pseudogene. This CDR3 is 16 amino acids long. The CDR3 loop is CASSAPSWYRDTEAFF. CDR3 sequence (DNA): TGTGCCAGCAGCGCCCCGAGCTGGTACCGGGACACTGAAGCTTTCTTT.

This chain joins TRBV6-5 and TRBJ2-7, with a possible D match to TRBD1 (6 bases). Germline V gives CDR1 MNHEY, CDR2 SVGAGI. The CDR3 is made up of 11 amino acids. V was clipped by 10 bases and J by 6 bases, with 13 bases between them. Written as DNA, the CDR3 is TGTGCCACACACAGGGCGGCCGAGCAGTACGTC. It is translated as CATHRAAEQYV.

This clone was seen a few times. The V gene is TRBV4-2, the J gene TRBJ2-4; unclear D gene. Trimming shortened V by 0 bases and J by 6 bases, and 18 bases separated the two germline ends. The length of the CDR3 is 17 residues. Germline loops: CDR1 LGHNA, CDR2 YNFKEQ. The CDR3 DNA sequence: TGTGCCAGCAGCCAAGAGCGGCCAGTAAGTCCGATAAACATTCAGTACTTC. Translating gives CASSQERPVSPINIQYF.

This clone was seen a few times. This chain's CDR3 is CASSLRGGADEQFF. The CDR3 DNA follows: TGCGCCAGCAGCTTACGTGGGGGGGCCGATGAGCAGTTCTTC. This chain links TRBV5-1 with TRBJ2-1, with D perhaps TRBD2 (7 bases). CDR3 length equals 14 residues. The V and J ends lost 2 bases and 8 bases respectively, with 14 bases between them. The germline V gene encodes CDR1 SGHRS and CDR2 YFSETQ. Filled out from reference TRBV5-1 and TRBJ2-1, the complete variable domain reads KAGVTQTPRYLIKTRGQQVTLSCSPISGHRSVSWYQQTPGQGLQFLFEYFSETQRNKGNFPGRFSGRQFSNSRSEMNVSTLELGDSALYLCASSLRGGADEQFFGPGTRLTVL.

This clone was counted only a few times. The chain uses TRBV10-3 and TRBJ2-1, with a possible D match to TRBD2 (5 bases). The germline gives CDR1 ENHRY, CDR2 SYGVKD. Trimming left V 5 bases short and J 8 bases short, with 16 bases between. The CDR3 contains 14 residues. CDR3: CAISLGMTVYEQFF. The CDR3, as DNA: TGTGCCATCAGTCTCGGGATGACGGTCTATGAGCAGTTCTTC.